The 25 T cell receptor beta chains presented below share a single source sample, sequenced in a study of shared clonotypes between healthy human individuals. The method was immunoSEQ multiplex PCR; TCRdb's version includes in-frame clones alone and lacks a portion of them. The repertoire includes about a million clones, more than 60% of them detected once, and approximately 1.5% sits in the top ten. The sample taken for sequencing was memory CD4+ T cells sorted from blood. Documented subset: CD45RA-negative fraction. These receptors originate from a man between 18 and 29 years old in good health.

Of note for this clone: Other DNA sequences in this sample translate to the same CDR3. The V and J genes are TRBV5-4 and TRBJ2-3; D is tentatively TRBD1 or TRBD2 (5 bases each). There are 14 residues in the CDR3. Germline-derived CDR1 and CDR2 are SGHNT and YYREEE (reference sequence). The V end lost 0 bases, the J end lost 1 base, and 6 bases lay between the germline ends. The CDR3 here is CASSLGGGTDTQYF. For the CDR3, the DNA is TGTGCCAGCAGCTTGGGAGGGGGCACAGATACGCAGTATTTT.

The V gene is TRBV6-5, the J gene TRBJ2-5, with 11 bases identical to TRBD1. V shed 0 bases and J 4 bases; nucleotides not matched to a gene: 4. This CDR3 spans 16 amino acids. Germline V CDR1 and CDR2: MNHEY, SVGAGI. The CDR3, as DNA: TGTGCCAGCAGTTACTCAGGACAGGGGGCCGTAGAGACCCAGTACTTC. Its translation is CASSYSGQGAVETQYF.

The rearrangement joins TRBV7-3 to TRBJ1-6; 7 nucleotides agree with TRBD1. The CDR3 loop spans 14 amino acids. Germline loops: CDR1 SGHTA, CDR2 FQGTGA. Trimming at V came to 3 bases and at J to 7 bases, leaving 3 bases not matched to a gene. DNA of the CDR3: TGTGCCAGCAGCTTTGGGACAGAGAATTCACCCCTCCACTTT. The encoded protein is CASSFGTENSPLHF.

The chain is built from TRBV5-4 and TRBJ1-1; D is unclear. The CDR3 length is 13 residues. Germline CDR1 SGHNT, CDR2 YYREEE (reference sequence). Trimming cost V 6 bases and J 3 bases, with 12 bases left between them. Written as DNA, the CDR3 is TGTGCCAGCAACGGGGATGATGACACTGAAGCTTTCTTT. Translating it yields CASNGDDDTEAFF.

This clone has a handful of counts. This chain links TRBV6-1 with TRBJ1-6; D perhaps matches TRBD1 (5 bases). Trimming took off 3 bases at V and 8 bases at J, with 11 bases between the two ends. Germline assignment: CDR1 MNHNS and CDR2 SASEGT. The length of the CDR3 is 14 residues. DNA for the CDR3: TGTGCCAGCAGTGAGAGACAGACCTATTCACCCCTCCACTTT. Its protein is CASSERQTYSPLHF.

On this clone: One base separates it from a far larger clone, so it is likely a read error. This chain joins TRBV7-9 and TRBJ2-7; 7 positions match TRBD2. The germline V gene has CDR1 SEHNR and CDR2 FQNEAQ (reference sequence). CDR3 length equals 17 residues. The CDR3 DNA sequence: TGTGCCGGCAGCGGATCGACAACTAGCGATAGCTCCTACGAGCAGTACTTC. Residues: CAGSGSTTSDSSYEQYF. Drawing the rest from reference TRBV7-9 and TRBJ2-7, the complete variable domain is DTGVSQNPRHKITKRGQNVTFRCDPISEHNRLYWYRQTLGQGPEFLTYFQNEAQLEKSRLLSDRFSAERPKGSFSTLEIQRTEQGDSAMYLCAGSGSTTSDSSYEQYFGPGTRLTVT.

This chain connects TRBV19 to TRBJ2-7; 8 nucleotides align to TRBD2. The junction had 9 bases not matched to a gene; V was cut back by 5 bases and J by 3 bases. Germline V gene sequence: CDR1 LNHDA, CDR2 SQIVND (reference sequence). The CDR3 spans 15 residues. This CDR3 reads CASSVMTGTSYEQYF. The DNA of the CDR3 is TGTGCCAGTAGTGTGATGACCGGGACTAGCTACGAGCAGTACTTC.

The chain carries TRBV21-1 and TRBJ1-2. TRBV21-1 is a known pseudogene. The CDR3 runs to 16 residues. This chain's CDR3 is CASSKVKELVNYGYTF. CDR3 DNA sequence: TGTGCCAGCAGCAAGGTGAAGGAACTTGTCAACTATGGCTACACCTTC.

The V gene is TRBV6-5, the J gene TRBJ2-3; 7 bases are a match to TRBD1. This CDR3 region has 13 residues. With 0 bases clipped from V and 10 bases from J, the junction kept 4 bases outside the gene matches. Germline V gene data show CDR1 as MNHEY and CDR2 as SVGAGI. In DNA, the CDR3 is TGTGCCAGCAGTTACTCCCGACAGGGAGCGCAGTATTTT. This sequence encodes CASSYSRQGAQYF.

The chain links TRBV7-2 to TRBJ2-3, with 12 nucleotides matching TRBD2. Germline V gives CDR1 SGHTA, CDR2 FQGNSA. The ends lost 5 bases at V and 3 bases at J; junction bases unmatched: 6. There are 16 residues in the CDR3. The CDR3 reads CASSPRTSGKTDTQYF. The CDR3 nucleotides are TGTGCCAGCAGCCCGCGGACTAGCGGGAAAACAGATACGCAGTATTTT. Full variable domain (rest looked up from reference TRBV7-2 and TRBJ2-3): GAGVSQSPSNKVTEKGKDVELRCDPISGHTALYWYRQSLGQGLEFLIYFQGNSAPDKSGLPSDRFSAERTGGSVSTLTIQRTQQEDSAVYLCASSPRTSGKTDTQYFGPGTRLTVL.

The CDR3 DNA sequence: TGTGCCTGGAGTGATCGGCATGGCTACACCTTC. Translation gives CAWSDRHGYTF. The chain joins TRBV30 to TRBJ1-2; the D is unclear. The germline V gene encodes CDR1 GTSNPN and CDR2 SVGIG (reference sequence). The length of the CDR3 is 11 residues. V was pared by 1 base and J by 6 bases, with 6 bases between.

This clone has a handful of counts. J is TRBJ1-2 and V is TRBV4-1, with no clear D. The CDR3 has 13 amino acids. Germline V CDR1 and CDR2: MGHRA, YSYEKL. The ends were cut back, 2 bases at V and 7 bases at J, with 11 bases in the middle. The CDR3 protein is CASSQPEFGGYTF. CDR3 bases: TGCGCCAGCAGCCAACCGGAGTTTGGTGGCTACACCTTC.

This clone showed up just once. CDR3 sequence (DNA): TGTGCCAGCAGCGTATGGGATCAGGGTGGGAATGAGCAGTTCTTC. Its protein product is CASSVWDQGGNEQFF. This rearrangement joins TRBV9 to TRBJ2-1; possibly TRBD1 for D (5 bases). The CDR3 spans 15 residues. V was trimmed by 1 base and J by 7 bases, leaving 15 bases between them. Germline assignment: CDR1 SGDLS and CDR2 YYNGEE.

The rearrangement links TRBV9 to TRBJ2-3, with 10 bases that match TRBD1. The CDR3 covers 17 residues. Unmatched junction bases numbered 5, after V lost 1 base and J lost 0 bases. Looked up from germline, CDR1 is SGDLS and CDR2 is YYNGEE. As DNA, the CDR3 is TGTGCCAGCAGCGTAACTTCGGGACAGGGGAGCACAGATACGCAGTATTTT. This sequence encodes CASSVTSGQGSTDTQYF.

Points on this clone: A far larger clone is just one base off, so this is likely a read error. The chain employs TRBV5-1 and TRBJ2-7, with TRBD2 identical over 7 bases. The CDR3 extends over 14 amino acids. Germline CDR1 reads SGHRS; CDR2 reads YFSETQ. Losses at the gene ends were 3 bases for V and 1 base for J; bases not matched to a gene: 4. The DNA of the CDR3 is TGCGCCAGCAGCTCCTTCGGGGGGTCCTACGAGCAGTACTTC. It translates to CASSSFGGSYEQYF.

The chain recombines TRBV15 with TRBJ2-5, with TRBD1 matching 9 bases. CDR1 and CDR2 from the germline V gene are LNHNV and YYDKDF (reference sequence). The junction had 8 bases not matched to a gene; V was cut back by 3 bases and J by 0 bases. This CDR3 is 17 amino acids long. In DNA, the CDR3 is TGTGCCACCAGCAGGGACAGGGGAGGATGGAACCAAGAGACCCAGTACTTC. It codes for CATSRDRGGWNQETQYF.

The gene calls are TRBV25-1 and TRBJ1-6; 8 positions agree with TRBD1. The length of the CDR3 is 15 residues. V dropped 6 bases and J dropped 0; count of bases not matched to a gene: 1. Germline lookup yields CDR1 MGHDK and CDR2 SYGVNS. For the CDR3, the DNA is TGTGCCAGCAGGGGGACAGGCTCCTATAATTCACCCCTCCACTTT. Amino acid sequence: CASRGTGSYNSPLHF. The whole variable domain, filled in from reference TRBV25-1 and TRBJ1-6, reads EADIYQTPRYLVIGTGKKITLECSQTMGHDKMYWYQQDPGMELHLIHYSYGVNSTEKGDLSSESTVSRIRTEHFPLTLESARPSHTSQYLCASRGTGSYNSPLHFGNGTRLTVT.

The chain carries TRBV2 and TRBJ2-2, with D perhaps matching TRBD1 or TRBD2 (5 bases each). The V gene lost 4 bases and the J gene lost 1 base, with 10 bases spanning the gap. CDR1 is SNHLY and CDR2 is FYNNEI in the germline V gene. There are 15 residues in the CDR3. For the CDR3, the DNA is TGTGCCAGCAGTGCCGCAGGGAGGAACACCGGGGAGCTGTTTTTT. It yields the protein CASSAAGRNTGELFF.

The gene calls are TRBV2 and TRBJ1-5, with 9 bases aligning to TRBD1. The CDR3 is 14 residues long. With 6 bases clipped from V and 3 bases from J, the junction kept 3 bases outside the gene matches. Germline lookup yields CDR1 SNHLY and CDR2 FYNNEI. The chain's CDR3 is CASRRDRDNQPQHF. The CDR3 DNA sequence: TGTGCCAGCAGGAGGGACAGGGACAATCAGCCCCAGCATTTT. The whole variable domain, remainder taken from reference TRBV2 and TRBJ1-5, is EPEVTQTPSHQVTQMGQEVILRCVPISNHLYFYWYRQILGQKVEFLVSFYNNEISEKSEIFDDQFSVERPDGSNFTLKIRSTKLEDSAMYFCASRRDRDNQPQHFGDGTRLSIL.

J is TRBJ2-7 and V is TRBV10-3; D unresolved. V was pared by 3 bases and J by 0 bases, with 6 bases between. The CDR3 is made up of 13 amino acids. CDR1 and CDR2 (germline): ENHRY, SYGVKD. The CDR3 nucleotides are TGTGCCATCAGTGATCGTAGCTCCTACGAGCAGTACTTC. Translation: CAISDRSSYEQYF.

In its sample, this clone was seen once. The chain is built from TRBV19 and TRBJ1-5; D gene uncertain. The CDR3 extends over 18 amino acids. The V end lost 1 base, the J end lost 4 bases, and 20 bases lay between the germline ends. Germline V gene lookup returns CDR1 LNHDA and CDR2 SQIVND (reference sequence). The CDR3 region has the DNA TGTGCCAGTAGTATAGCCCCCGGGCGGAAAACTGGGAATCAGCCCCAGCATTTT. Translated, it gives CASSIAPGRKTGNQPQHF.

This chain links TRBV5-1 with TRBJ2-1; D might be TRBD1 (6 bases). This CDR3 region has 14 residues. V was shortened by 3 bases and J by 8 bases, with 15 bases between the two germline ends. The germline CDR1 and CDR2 sequences are SGHRS and YFSETQ. In DNA form, the CDR3 reads TGCGCCAGCAGCTCCGCACAGGGTTTCGATGAGCAGTTCTTC. Translation gives CASSSAQGFDEQFF.

The chain employs TRBV28 and TRBJ2-2; 8 bases are shared with TRBD1. CDR1 MDHEN and CDR2 SYDVKM come from the germline V gene. The CDR3 spans 16 residues. V trimming: 6 bases; J trimming: 3 bases; junction bases outside the gene matches: 9. The CDR3 bases are TGTGCCAGCAGAAGCTCCGGGACAGGTCACACCGGGGAGCTGTTTTTT. Its translation is CASRSSGTGHTGELFF.

Only one count was recorded for this clone. The J gene is TRBJ1-2, the V gene TRBV2, with 9 positions matching TRBD1. Germline trimming cut 3 bases from V and 8 bases from J; bases unmatched to any gene: 7. The CDR3 covers 14 residues. Germline V gene data show CDR1 as SNHLY and CDR2 as FYNNEI. The CDR3 region is CASSDLGTGFGYTF. The CDR3 DNA is TGTGCCAGCAGTGATCTCGGGACAGGGTTCGGCTACACCTTC.

Ten or more counts support this clone. The V gene is TRBV2, the J gene TRBJ2-2; a weak D match, TRBD1 (6 bases). Germline V gene data show CDR1 as SNHLY and CDR2 as FYNNEI. The CDR3 contains 15 residues. Trimming cost V 6 bases and J 4 bases, with 15 bases left between them. CDR3 loop: CASRPTGLLTGELFF. As DNA, the CDR3 is TGTGCCAGCAGGCCGACAGGTCTCCTCACCGGGGAGCTGTTTTTT.